This T cell receptor (beta chain) was sequenced for a study of human T cells and chemical hapten exposure. Looking at the study overall: Each week of the roughly 24-week study, patients had diphenylcyclopropenone applied to the scalp.

In the original workflow: Per sample, the median was around 96,000 TCRs, with values from roughly 23,000 to 700,000. In TCRdb, the RACE reads were re-called with MiXCR into one record per CDR3 protein. TCRdb, not the original authors, processed these V and J calls. The table has fewer than 80,000 distinct CDR3 sequences, around a tenth seen once. As for time point: patch test 2, 6 weeks after DPC sensitization. Documented treatment: therapeutic diphenylcyclopropenone sensitization with weekly scalp DPC. Blood draws came before every patch-test application. Those who donated were patients with alopecia, 18 to 70 years of age, and suitable for DPC. This CDR3 spans 16 amino acids. The germline V gene encodes CDR1 MGHRA and CDR2 YSYEKL. V gave up 0 bases and J gave up 5 bases, with 16 bases separating them. This clonotype has a count of ten or more.

The chain recombines TRBV4-1 with TRBJ2-5; tentative D call: TRBD2 (6 bases). This TCR derives from a woman between 50 and 59 years old with alopecia areata. Some clones in this sample may be carry-over from other donors' samples. The sequencing used whole blood, collected in connection with sensitization to the hapten diphenylcyclopropenone (DPC). The CDR3 nucleotides read TGCGCCAGCAGCCAAGAGGGGGGTCCCCGGGGTGAGACCCAGTACTTC. Its translation: CASSQEGGPRGETQYF.